A selection of T cell receptor beta chains follows, all from one sample in a study of blood T cell repertoires in COVID-19. Method: immunoSEQ multiplex PCR; TCRdb's copy keeps in-frame clones and lacks some. The sample has 200,000 to 250,000 clones, roughly four fifths seen once. The sample consisted of PBMCs or T cells enriched from blood (not recorded which). All receptors derive from a man aged 35-49 years who had recovered from COVID-19. CDR3s include the opening cysteine and the closing phenylalanine or tryptophan. A D gene is named only where the DNA matches it firmly. Clone size is shown for a subset of rows, as once, few, many or a class of expanded clone.

v_gene,j_gene,abundance,d_gene,CDR3aa,CDR3nt
TRBV7-2,TRBJ1-4,NA,NA,CASTLGGPNEKLFF,TGTGCCAGCACCCTCGGGGGGCCAAATGAAAAACTGTTTTTT
TRBV19,TRBJ2-6,NA,NA,CASSLQGASVLTF,TGTGCCAGTAGTTTACAGGGAGCCAGCGTCCTGACTTTC
TRBV3-1/TRBV3-2,TRBJ2-1,NA,TRBD2,CASRPNVAGSYNEQFF,TGTGCCAGCAGACCTAACGTAGCGGGATCCTACAATGAGCAGTTCTTC
TRBV10-2,TRBJ1-2,NA,TRBD1,CASTGGTGSFGYTF,TGCGCCAGCACCGGGGGGACAGGGTCTTTTGGCTACACCTTC
TRBV15,TRBJ1-5,NA,NA,CATSSSGEMGNQPQHF,TGTGCCACCAGCAGTTCGGGGGAAATGGGCAATCAGCCCCAGCATTTT
TRBV7-9,TRBJ1-5,NA,NA,CASSKYSNQPQHF,TGTGCCAGCAGCAAATATAGCAATCAGCCCCAGCATTTT
TRBV19,TRBJ2-3,NA,NA,CASSTYPSLLSPTQYF,TGTGCCAGTAGCACCTACCCCTCCCTCCTAAGTCCTACGCAGTATTTT
TRBV11-1,TRBJ2-7,NA,NA,CASSPRVDEQYF,TGTGCCAGCAGCCCCCGCGTGGACGAGCAGTACTTC
TRBV6-5,TRBJ1-1,NA,TRBD1,CASSYPTGLNTEAFF,TGTGCCAGCAGTTACCCGACAGGGCTGAACACTGAAGCTTTCTTT
TRBV5-1,TRBJ1-3,NA,NA,CASSLRGSDSGNTIYF,TGCGCCAGCAGCTTGAGGGGTTCCGACTCTGGAAACACCATATATTTT
TRBV3-1/TRBV3-2,TRBJ2-7,NA,NA,CASSQRFRYEQYF,TGTGCCAGCAGCCAAAGATTTAGATACGAGCAGTACTTC
TRBV12-5,TRBJ2-5,NA,NA,CASGLSGEETQYF,TGTGCTAGTGGTTTGTCAGGGGAAGAGACCCAGTACTTC
TRBV5-4,TRBJ2-5,NA,NA,CASSLRLAQETQYF,TGTGCCAGCAGCTTGAGGTTAGCTCAAGAGACCCAGTACTTC
TRBV5-1,TRBJ2-3,NA,NA,CASSLRLQDTQYF,TGCGCCAGCAGCTTGAGACTTCAGGATACGCAGTATTTT
TRBV10-1,TRBJ1-1,NA,NA,CASSERGTEAFF,TGCGCCAGCAGTGAGAGGGGTACTGAAGCTTTCTTT
TRBV11-2,TRBJ2-7,NA,NA,CASSLSQEQYF,TGTGCCAGCAGCTTATCCCAAGAGCAGTACTTC
TRBV6-5,TRBJ1-2,NA,NA,CASRDSPEKGYTF,TGTGCCAGCAGAGACAGCCCTGAGAAAGGGTACACCTTC
TRBV9,TRBJ2-7,NA,TRBD1,CASSVGGQGYEQYF,TGTGCCAGCAGCGTAGGAGGACAGGGGTACGAGCAGTACTTC
TRBV30,TRBJ1-6,NA,TRBD1,CAALGQGASPLHF,TGTGCCGCGTTAGGACAGGGGGCTTCACCCCTCCACTTT
TRBV3-1/TRBV3-2,TRBJ1-1,NA,NA,CASSLSGEAFF,TGTGCCAGCAGCCTCAGCGGTGAAGCTTTCTTT
TRBV2,TRBJ1-2,NA,TRBD1,CASNLVREGQGAPNYGYTF,TGTGCCAGCAACTTAGTTCGGGAAGGACAGGGGGCGCCTAACTATGGCTACACCTTC
TRBV27,TRBJ1-5,NA,NA,CASSLYPGYYQPQHF,TGTGCCAGCAGTTTATATCCGGGATATTATCAGCCCCAGCATTTT
TRBV18,TRBJ2-3,once,TRBD2,CASSRGLGEADTQYF,TGTGCCAGCTCACGCGGACTAGGGGAGGCAGATACGCAGTATTTT
TRBV19,TRBJ1-2,NA,TRBD1,CATERPGTGGAEGYTF,TGTGCCACCGAGCGCCCCGGGACAGGGGGCGCGGAGGGCTACACCTTC
TRBV5-1,TRBJ1-2,NA,NA,CASSLEGGYGYTF,TGCGCCAGCAGCTTGGAGGGAGGGTATGGCTACACCTTC
TRBV25-1,TRBJ1-1,NA,TRBD1,CASSDLSDRGRTEAFF,TGTGCCAGCAGTGATCTCTCCGACAGGGGGCGGACTGAAGCTTTCTTT
TRBV7-8,TRBJ1-1,NA,NA,CASSLGGVNTEAFF,TGTGCCAGCAGCTTAGGTGGAGTGAACACTGAAGCTTTCTTT
TRBV19,TRBJ1-5,NA,NA,CASSGVRGPQHF,TGTGCCAGTAGTGGGGTCCGGGGGCCCCAGCATTTT
TRBV24-1,TRBJ2-3,NA,NA,CATSDWGHVTQYF,TGTGCCACCAGTGATTGGGGACATGTTACGCAGTATTTT
TRBV9,TRBJ1-6,few,NA,CASSLGGDNSPLHF,TGTGCCAGCAGCCTGGGGGGGGATAATTCACCCCTCCACTTT
TRBV5-1,TRBJ2-2,NA,TRBD2,CASSLRLAGGNTGELFF,TGCGCCAGCAGCCTCCGACTAGCGGGGGGCAACACCGGGGAGCTGTTTTTT
TRBV27,TRBJ1-4,NA,NA,CASSFRGTNEKLFF,TGTGCCAGCAGTTTTAGGGGCACTAATGAAAAACTGTTTTTT
TRBV2,TRBJ1-2,NA,TRBD1,CASSAGQGTYGYTF,TGTGCCAGCAGTGCGGGACAGGGGACCTATGGCTACACCTTC
TRBV19,TRBJ2-7,NA,NA,CASQSFFRDFYEQYF,TGTGCCAGTCAGTCCTTTTTTCGGGACTTCTACGAGCAGTACTTC
TRBV6-5,TRBJ2-7,NA,NA,CASSLAGVGSYEQYF,TGTGCCAGCAGCCTAGCCGGGGTTGGCTCCTACGAGCAGTACTTC
TRBV12-3/TRBV12-4,TRBJ2-1,NA,TRBD2,CASKEASGNEQFF,TGTGCCAGCAAGGAGGCTAGCGGCAATGAGCAGTTCTTC
TRBV10-3,TRBJ1-1,NA,NA,CAISGTVLSNTEAFF,TGTGCCATCAGTGGGACAGTCCTATCTAACACTGAAGCTTTCTTT
TRBV2,TRBJ2-5,NA,NA,CASSWRGTQYF,TGTGCCAGCAGTTGGAGGGGGACCCAGTACTTC
TRBV4-1,TRBJ1-6,NA,NA,CASRGATGLLHF,TGCGCCAGCAGGGGAGCCACAGGACTACTCCACTTT
TRBV2,TRBJ1-4,NA,NA,CASKGAAGTNEKLFF,TGTGCCAGCAAAGGGGCAGCCGGGACTAATGAAAAACTGTTTTTT
TRBV5-1,TRBJ1-2,NA,NA,CASSLDPGSGYTF,TGCGCCAGCAGCTTGGATCCGGGAAGTGGCTACACCTTC
TRBV20-1,TRBJ1-3,NA,NA,CSAFTGNTIYF,TGCAGTGCTTTTACTGGAAACACCATATATTTT
TRBV7-9,TRBJ1-2,NA,TRBD1,CASSLADRANYGYTF,TGTGCCAGCAGCTTAGCTGACAGGGCTAACTATGGCTACACCTTC
TRBV11-2,TRBJ1-1,NA,NA,CASSLEATGTRGEAFF,TGTGCCAGCAGCTTAGAGGCCACGGGTACCAGGGGTGAAGCTTTCTTT
TRBV2,TRBJ1-3,few,TRBD1,CASGTASSGNTIYF,TGTGCCAGCGGGACAGCAAGCTCTGGAAACACCATATATTTT
TRBV2,TRBJ1-3,NA,NA,CASSRDEAGTGNTIYF,TGTGCCAGCAGCCGCGACGAAGCAGGGACTGGAAACACCATATATTTT
TRBV6-2/TRBV6-3,TRBJ1-3,NA,NA,CASSYSLSGNTIYF,TGTGCCAGCAGTTACTCATTGTCGGGGAACACCATATATTTT
TRBV4-1,TRBJ2-3,NA,NA,CATKGSHPSTDTQYF,TGCGCTACTAAGGGGTCCCACCCTAGCACAGATACGCAGTATTTT
TRBV12-3/TRBV12-4,TRBJ1-1,once,TRBD1,CARRQGNTEAFF,TGTGCCAGACGACAGGGAAACACTGAAGCTTTCTTT
TRBV6-1,TRBJ2-3,once,NA,CASSEQKAKTSTDTQYF,TGTGCCAGCAGTGAACAGAAAGCGAAAACTAGCACAGATACGCAGTATTTT